The rows below give T cell receptor beta chains drawn from one sample of a study of T cells in severe cutaneous drug reactions. TCRdb reanalyzed the multiplex PCR reads and collapses them to one entry per CDR3 protein, without DNA. This sample's table reports about 5,500 distinct CDR3 sequences. The sequencing input was PBMCs. These TCRs come from a human donor with a severe cutaneous adverse drug reaction. CDR3s include the opening cysteine and the closing phenylalanine or tryptophan. Clone size is stated in some rows and not others, as once, few, many or a class when expanded.

V,J,length,size,CDR3
TRBV2,TRBJ2-1,17,.,CASTDRGGPPQYNEQFF
TRBV3-1,TRBJ2-7,14,.,CASSPSGGLYEQYF
TRBV11-2,TRBJ2-2,15,.,CASSSLAANTGELFF
TRBV7-2,TRBJ2-2,13,.,CASVGGYTGELFF
TRBV19,TRBJ2-2,14,.,CASSDKGASGELFF
TRBV6-1,TRBJ1-5,14,.,CASSEGMSNQPQHF
TRBV7-6,TRBJ2-5,16,.,CASSLPTSGGGETQYF
TRBV4-2,TRBJ2-3,15,medium-sized,CASSQMDRVTDTQYF
TRBV28,TRBJ2-2,15,.,CASKTGTRDTGELFF
TRBV5-1,TRBJ2-7,15,.,CASSLVGTQSYEQYF
TRBV12-3/TRBV12-4,TRBJ1-1,15,.,CASSGPYRGVTEAFF
TRBV27,TRBJ2-7,13,medium-sized,CASSLRLAGEQYF
TRBV2,TRBJ1-5,12,.,CASSALYQPQHF
TRBV7-2,TRBJ2-1,12,medium-sized,CASSWTNNEQFF
TRBV28,TRBJ1-1,16,medium-sized,CASSLGFLGRNTEAFF
TRBV24-1,TRBJ2-5,17,medium-sized,CATSVRPGLAGRETQYF
TRBV18,TRBJ1-6,15,medium-sized,CASSPRQGAYSPLHF
TRBV7-7,TRBJ2-4,13,.,CASSPGGGNIQYF
TRBV5-4,TRBJ1-4,14,.,CASRSGGTNEKLFF
TRBV5-6,TRBJ2-5,16,.,CASSYPPGQRKETQYF
TRBV6-1,TRBJ2-7,17,.,CASSEAASGSGSYEQYF
TRBV6-6,TRBJ2-3,15,.,CASSYTGGYTDTQYF
TRBV6-5,TRBJ1-1,14,medium-sized,CASSYGIVNTEAFF
TRBV27,TRBJ2-3,14,large,CASSDGLHTDTQYF
TRBV5-4,TRBJ2-1,15,.,CASSLEDSSYNEQFF
TRBV5-1,TRBJ2-2,15,.,CASSWEGGVAGELFF
TRBV6-1,TRBJ1-2,11,medium-sized,CASSSGDGYTF
TRBV19,TRBJ2-1,15,.,CASSSIAGRQSEQFF
TRBV5-8,TRBJ2-7,15,.,CASSWGQTVLDEQYF
TRBV12-3/TRBV12-4,TRBJ2-7,14,.,CASSHRTSTYEQYF
TRBV10-2,TRBJ2-3,15,.,CASSEGATSTDTQYF
TRBV4-3,TRBJ2-7,13,medium-sized,CASSQDKTYEQYF
TRBV6-1,TRBJ2-6,13,.,CASKGSGANVLTF
TRBV6-2/TRBV6-3,TRBJ2-1,14,medium-sized,CASSYGTDYNEQFF
TRBV7-9,TRBJ1-1,13,medium-sized,CASSLTVNTEAFF
TRBV2,TRBJ1-1,12,.,CASSRENTEAFF
TRBV3-1,TRBJ2-1,15,.,CASSQGQAVYNEQFF
TRBV12-3/TRBV12-4,TRBJ1-2,15,medium-sized,CASSGRDREPYGYTF
TRBV6-1,TRBJ2-7,15,.,CASSEAGESSYEQYF
TRBV10-2,TRBJ2-5,15,.,CASSESRLTGRTQYF
TRBV2,TRBJ2-1,14,.,CATDLLGQNNEQFF
TRBV7-9,TRBJ2-1,15,.,CASSPPVPSYNEQFF
TRBV5-6,TRBJ2-1,13,.,CASSSPPLHEQFF
TRBV6-2/TRBV6-3,TRBJ2-6,14,medium-sized,CASSYSSGANVLTF
TRBV12-3/TRBV12-4,TRBJ1-1,12,.,CASSLVRAEAFF